Shown below are 30 T cell receptor beta chains from a single sample sequenced in a study of T cells expressing NK-cell markers. TCRdb reprocessed the 5' RACE reads and reports one entry per CDR3 protein, with no DNA. Its clone listing holds some 110,000 distinct CDR3 sequences. Sequenced sample: blood T cells: a sorted CD56 or NKG2C T cell subset, CD4+ or CD8+ T cells, or bulk PBMC T cells (not recorded which). These receptors were collected from a woman between 18 and 70 years old in good health.

The rearrangement joins TRBV4-3 to TRBJ2-3; the D gene TCRdb calls, TRBD1, cannot be checked with no DNA. This CDR3 has 17 residues. CDR1 and CDR2 from the germline V gene are LGHNA and YSLEER. The CDR3 loop reads CASSQDLQDGATDTQYF.

The V gene is TRBV9, the J gene TRBJ2-7; the TCRdb D gene call, TRBD2, has no DNA to confirm it. This CDR3 is 15 amino acids long. Germline V gene lookup returns CDR1 SGDLS and CDR2 YYNGEE. CDR3 sequence reads: CASSPQREGAYEQYF.

The V gene is TRBV4-1, the J gene TRBJ1-2; with no DNA, the TCRdb D assignment of TRBD1 cannot be verified. The germline CDR1 and CDR2 sequences are MGHRA and YSYEKL. The CDR3 runs to 15 residues. The CDR3 sequence is CASSQVDRGSVGYTF.

The rearrangement uses TRBV7-6 and TRBJ2-1. This CDR3 contains 13 residues. The germline gives CDR1 SGHVS, CDR2 FNYEAQ. CDR3 loop: CASQQSGYNEQFF.

V and J are TRBV7-3 and TRBJ2-7; TCRdb selects TRBD2, and the lack of DNA leaves this call unchecked. CDR1 is SGHTA, CDR2 FQGTGA, per germline. The CDR3 is made up of 15 amino acids. CDR3 sequence: CASRTLADSKYEQYF.

The chain carries TRBV7-9 and TRBJ2-1; TCRdb names TRBD1, which stays unverified in the absence of DNA. The germline V gene has CDR1 SEHNR and CDR2 FQNEAQ (reference sequence). The length of the CDR3 is 14 residues. This chain's CDR3 is CASSSGTEWNEQFF.

The gene calls are TRBV20-1 and TRBJ2-5; TCRdb names TRBD1, which stays unverified in the absence of DNA. This CDR3 spans 14 amino acids. Germline V lookup: CDR1 DFQATT, CDR2 SNEGSKA (reference sequence). CDR3 amino acids: CSARGDSHAETQYF.

This chain uses TRBV6-1 with TRBJ1-2; checking the TCRdb D call of TRBD1 is not possible without DNA. Germline lookup yields CDR1 MNHNS and CDR2 SASEGT. CDR3 size: 13 residues. The CDR3 here is CASWDSIRYGYTF.

The chain has TRBV27 and TRBJ2-1. Germline V gene lookup returns CDR1 MNHEY and CDR2 SMNVEV (reference sequence). There are 16 residues in the CDR3. CDR3 sequence: CASSTSDGSSYNEQFF.

The gene calls are TRBV7-8 and TRBJ2-3. Per the germline V gene, CDR1 is SGHVS and CDR2 is FQNEAQ. CDR3 length: 13 amino acids. CDR3 protein: CASTVPSTDTQYF.

This chain links TRBV29-1 with TRBJ2-1; TCRdb indicates TRBD2, and absent DNA this call remains unverified. CDR1 is SQVTM, CDR2 ANQGSEA, per germline. This CDR3 region has 13 residues. The CDR3 loop is CSVGLADYNEQFF.

The chain employs TRBV29-1 and TRBJ2-3; TCRdb gives TRBD2 as the D gene, but with no DNA this cannot be confirmed. CDR1 and CDR2 (germline): SQVTM, ANQGSEA. The CDR3 contains 16 residues. CDR3 in amino acids: CSVDPGAGENVDTQYF.

V usage is TRBV7-2 and J usage is TRBJ1-4; TCRdb lists TRBD1, though no DNA is available to test this call. Germline V gene data show CDR1 as SGHTA and CDR2 as FQGNSA. The CDR3 length is 14 residues. CDR3 sequence reads: CASSLSPGGEKLFF.

J is TRBJ2-7 and V is TRBV21-1; with no DNA, the TCRdb D assignment of TRBD2 cannot be verified. TRBV21-1 is given as a pseudogene. The CDR3 has 14 residues. The CDR3: CASREELTYYEQYF.

V and J are TRBV19 and TRBJ1-5; TCRdb indicates TRBD1, and absent DNA this call remains unverified. In germline, CDR1 is LNHDA, CDR2 SQIVND (reference sequence). This CDR3 has 15 residues. The CDR3: CASTHTGESNQPQHF.

The rearrangement uses TRBV29-1 and TRBJ2-1. The V gene's germline CDR1 is SQVTM and CDR2 ANQGSEA. The CDR3 length is 16 residues. The CDR3 spells CSVPLNSGDTYNEQFF.

The J gene is TRBJ2-1, the V gene TRBV5-6. The CDR3 covers 14 residues. CDR1 and CDR2 from the germline V gene are SGHDT and YYEEEE. The CDR3 is CASSLAHGYNEQFF.

V usage is TRBV11-2 and J usage is TRBJ2-5; the D call of TRBD1 rests on TCRdb alone, since no DNA is present to check it. This CDR3 spans 16 amino acids. Germline CDR1 is SGHAT and CDR2 is FQNNGV. CDR3 sequence: CASSLGEWGGEETQYF.

The chain employs TRBV7-6 and TRBJ2-1. The CDR3 loop spans 14 amino acids. Germline CDR1 and CDR2: SGHVS and FNYEAQ. The CDR3 is CASSLSLDYNEQFF. Based on the CDR3 plus reference TRBV7-6 and TRBJ2-1, the full variable domain is GAGVSQSPRYKVTKRGQDVALRCDPISGHVSLYWYRQALGQGPEFLTYFNYEAQQDKSGLPNDRFSAERPEGSISTLTIQRTEQRDSAMYRCASSLSLDYNEQFFGPGTRLTVL.

V and J are TRBV25-1 and TRBJ2-2; TCRdb's D call of TRBD2 is untestable without DNA. This CDR3 region has 16 residues. Germline V lookup: CDR1 MGHDK, CDR2 SYGVNS. CDR3 in amino acids: CASSVRLAGNTGELFF.

The V call is TRBV27, the J call TRBJ2-1; TCRdb designates TRBD2, a call that cannot be tested without DNA. The germline gives CDR1 MNHEY, CDR2 SMNVEV (reference sequence). The CDR3 consists of 14 residues. The chain's CDR3 is CASSSDYDYNEQFF.

This chain joins TRBV7-2 and TRBJ2-3. CDR1 and CDR2 (germline): SGHTA, FQGNSA. There are 15 residues in the CDR3. The CDR3 here is CASSLGGTGTDTQYF.

The rearrangement links TRBV25-1 to TRBJ2-1. Germline V lookup: CDR1 MGHDK, CDR2 SYGVNS. The CDR3 has 14 residues. CDR3 residues: CASSWGGYNNEQFF.

This chain joins TRBV27 and TRBJ2-3; TCRdb's D gene call, TRBD2, goes unchecked for lack of DNA. CDR1 and CDR2 (germline): MNHEY, SMNVEV (reference sequence). The CDR3 is 16 residues long. The CDR3 here is CASSSGLAASTDTQYF.

The chain carries TRBV7-8 and TRBJ2-1; there is no DNA to check the TCRdb D call of TRBD2. The CDR3 is 20 residues long. Germline CDR1 is SGHVS and CDR2 is FQNEAQ. CDR3 residues: CASSFQGLAGYHYPRDEQFF.

The genes are TRBV6-4 and TRBJ2-1; lacking DNA, the TRBD2 call made by TCRdb goes unchecked. The CDR3 covers 15 residues. The germline V gene encodes CDR1 MRHNA and CDR2 SNTAGT. The CDR3 spells CASSDLQGGVNEQFF.

The J gene is TRBJ2-1, the V gene TRBV4-3. Germline V gene data show CDR1 as LGHNA and CDR2 as YSLEER. The CDR3 runs 16 residues. CDR3 residues: CASSQAVGSSYNEQFF.

The chain carries TRBV10-1 and TRBJ1-3. Germline values: CDR1 WNHNN, CDR2 SYGVQD (reference sequence). The CDR3 is 15 residues long. The CDR3: CASLRPGEGGNTIYF.

The chain combines TRBV7-6 with TRBJ1-1; TCRdb's D gene call, TRBD1, goes unchecked for lack of DNA. This CDR3 has 14 residues. The germline V gene encodes CDR1 SGHVS and CDR2 FNYEAQ. CDR3 loop: CASSLAQGETEAFF.

This chain joins TRBV3-1 and TRBJ2-1; TCRdb names TRBD2, which stays unverified in the absence of DNA. The CDR3 sequence is 15 residues long. CDR1 and CDR2 (germline): LGHDT, YNNKEL (reference sequence). The CDR3: CASSLKAGSYNEQFF.